This T cell receptor beta chain was obtained from a study of T cells in Graves' hyperthyroidism and ophthalmopathy. Study results and caveats: By a 13 V-J model, ophthalmopathy was set apart from stable hyperthyroidism.

Comment on this clonotype: Its antigen is not identified.

In the ophthalmopathy cohort, Clinical Activity Score was at least 3, NOSPECS grade at least 4, and duration under 3 months. V lost 6 bases and J 2 bases, leaving 13 bases between the germline ends. The CDR3 extends over 14 amino acids. Germline-derived CDR1 and CDR2 are LNHDA and SQIVND (reference sequence). Amplified regions were TCR beta CDR3 sequences from RNA transcripts. HTBI primers were employed in a first-round RT-PCR of the TCR CDR3. TCRdb re-analysed the multiplex PCR reads in MiXCR, keeping a single row per CDR3 protein. The table includes about 640,000 distinct CDR3 sequences, about a fifth detected once.

This chain joins TRBV19 and TRBJ1-2; possible D gene TRBD1, 6 bases. This clonotype was sampled from a man younger than 40 with Graves' ophthalmopathy. Sequencing was done on a sample of blood. The CDR3 sequence is CASSGGGLNYGYTF. The CDR3 region has the DNA TGTGCCAGTAGCGGTGGGGGCCTCAACTATGGCTACACCTTC.